The 24 T cell receptor beta chains presented below share a single source sample, sequenced in a study of blood T cells in healthy people across ages. Primed by a sample-barcoded 5' primer and a J-beta primer mix, a second PCR proceeded for 7 to 11 cycles. TCRdb re-derived calls from the 5' RACE reads in MiXCR, one entry per CDR3 protein. Of some 640,000 distinct CDR3 sequences in the sample, about 30% were seen once. The sample consisted of blood. The receptors originated from a woman of 80 years or more in good health.

As concerns this clonotype: This may stem from a read error, because a much larger clone lies one nucleotide away. This chain uses TRBV6-5 with TRBJ2-7; D may be TRBD1 or TRBD2 (6 bases each). In germline, CDR1 is MNHEY, CDR2 SVGAGI. CDR3 length equals 14 residues. Here the CDR3 DNA reads TGTGCCAGCAGTTCCTTGGGGGGCAGGAAGACCCAGGACTTC. It is translated as CASSSLGGRKTQDF.

With respect to this clonotype: A much larger clone lies one base from this, so it may be a read error. V and J are TRBV2 and TRBJ2-1; no clear D gene. V gave up 11 bases and J gave up 7 bases, with 21 bases separating them. The length of the CDR3 is 14 residues. CDR1 is SNHLY, CDR2 FYNNEI, per germline. The CDR3 loop reads CARTENRVGNEQFF. CDR3 in DNA: TGTGCCCGCACCGAGAACAGAGTAGGGAATGAGCAGTTCTTC. The entire variable domain, with the rest obtained from reference TRBV2 and TRBJ2-1, is as follows: EPEVTQTPSHQVTQMGQEVILRCVPISNHLYFYWYRQILGQKVEFLVSFYNNEISEKSEIFDDQFSVERPDGSNFTLKIRSTKLEDSAMYFCARTENRVGNEQFFGPGTRLTVL.

The gene calls are TRBV28 and TRBJ1-5, with TRBD1 as a possible D gene (6 bases). V was clipped by 5 bases and J by 7 bases, with 21 bases between them. This CDR3 is 16 amino acids long. CDR1 and CDR2 (germline): MDHEN, SYDVKM. CDR3 DNA sequence: TGTGCCAGCAGTATGCCCCGACGGACAGTATACCAGCCCCAGCATTTT. Protein product: CASSMPRRTVYQPQHF.

This clonotype was seen at least ten times. This rearrangement joins TRBV15 to TRBJ2-5; D is perhaps TRBD1 (6 bases). Trimming left V 6 bases short and J 0 bases short, with 11 bases between. This CDR3 has 14 residues. The germline CDR1 and CDR2 sequences are LNHNV and YYDKDF (reference sequence). The CDR3 nucleotides are TGTGCCACCAGTGCCAGGGGTCACCAAGAGACCCAGTACTTC. Encoded protein: CATSARGHQETQYF.

This clonotype was counted ten times or more. This chain uses TRBV27 with TRBJ2-3; no firm D call. The CDR3 covers 14 residues. The V end lost 0 bases, the J end lost 5 bases, and 9 bases lay between the germline ends. Germline V gives CDR1 MNHEY, CDR2 SMNVEV (reference sequence). This CDR3 reads CASSLSMGLDTQYF. In nucleotides, the CDR3 is TGTGCCAGCAGTTTATCGATGGGCCTAGATACGCAGTATTTT.

The chain has TRBV12-3 or TRBV12-4 and TRBJ1-1; a weak D match, TRBD1 (5 bases). With 4 bases removed from V and 6 bases from J, the gap between germline ends came to 12 bases. The CDR3 runs 13 residues. Here the CDR3 reads CASSWDLPPEAFF. CDR3 DNA: TGTGCCAGCAGTTGGGACCTGCCCCCTGAAGCTTTCTTT.

The sample holds many counts of this clonotype. The gene calls are TRBV10-3 and TRBJ2-1, with TRBD2 as a possible D gene (6 bases). The germline V gene has CDR1 ENHRY and CDR2 SYGVKD. The CDR3 extends over 14 amino acids. Trimming removed 10 bases from V and 1 base from J, with 14 bases in between. CDR3 sequence (DNA): TGTGCCACATCTTCCAGCGGGTCCTACAATGAGCAGTTCTTC. Translation gives CATSSSGSYNEQFF.

This clonotype showed up many times. This CDR3 is CASSQDSGAAYNEQFF. The CDR3 nucleotides are TGCGCCAGCAGCCAAGACTCGGGGGCCGCCTACAATGAGCAGTTCTTC. V gene TRBV4-3 combines with J gene TRBJ2-1, with D perhaps matching TRBD1 or TRBD2 (6 bases each). Germline CDR1 LGHNA, CDR2 YSLEER. Deletions cut 0 bases from V and 2 bases from J, with 11 bases between. This CDR3 spans 16 amino acids.

This clonotype was picked up many times. The rearrangement links TRBV29-1 to TRBJ2-7, with D possibly being TRBD1 or TRBD2 (5 bases each). The CDR3 extends over 13 amino acids. Trimming took 4 bases from V and 3 from J, leaving 13 bases between them. From germline, CDR1 is SQVTM and CDR2 ANQGSEA. In nucleotides, the CDR3 is TGCAGCGTTGGTGGGGGTAGCTTCTACGAGCAGTACTTC. Its protein is CSVGGGSFYEQYF.

V usage is TRBV7-2 and J usage is TRBJ1-2, with 11 bases matching TRBD1. Germline CDR1 reads SGHTA; CDR2 reads FQGNSA. This CDR3 comprises 18 residues. After removal of 4 bases from V and 4 bases from J, the junction contained 14 bases not matched to a gene. CDR3 DNA sequence: TGTACCAGCAGCTCCCCGGGACAGGGGGAGGGAAGACGCTATGGCTACACCTTC. As protein: CTSSSPGQGEGRRYGYTF.

Note on this clonotype: A much larger clone differs from this one at a single base, so this may be a read error. This chain uses TRBV7-7 with TRBJ2-7; the match to TRBD1 covers 9 bases. The CDR3 has 14 amino acids. Germline CDR1 is SSHAT and CDR2 is FNYEAQ (reference sequence). In DNA form, the CDR3 reads TGTGCTAGCAGTCCCGGGACAGGGAAAAATGAGCAGTACTTC. It codes for CASSPGTGKNEQYF.

A single count supports this clonotype. A read error may be the cause here, since a much bigger clone is one base away. The chain links TRBV5-5 to TRBJ1-2, with 9 bases lining up with TRBD1. The CDR3 is made up of 15 amino acids. CDR1 is SGHKS and CDR2 is YYEKEE in the germline V gene (reference sequence). In nucleotides, the CDR3 is TGTGCCAGCAGCTCGACAGGGGGTGGTAACTATGGCTACAACTTC. Residues: CASSSTGGGNYGYNF.

This clonotype turned up a few times. The chain is built from TRBV10-3 and TRBJ2-5, with D perhaps given as TRBD1 or TRBD2 (6 bases each). Germline CDR1 is ENHRY and CDR2 is SYGVKD. Trimming took off 10 bases at V and 11 bases at J, with 29 bases between the two ends. The CDR3 sequence is 15 residues long. CDR3 protein: CATTGALLPYNEQYF. As DNA, the CDR3 is TGTGCCACGACGGGGGCACTCTTACCCTACAATGAGCAGTACTTC.

This clonotype was picked up many times. The chain combines TRBV11-2 with TRBJ1-5, with TRBD1 identical over 7 bases. CDR1 is SGHAT, CDR2 FQNNGV, per germline. Trimming removed 5 bases from V and 7 bases from J; junction bases left unmatched: 8. The CDR3 has 14 residues. The CDR3 bases are TGTGCCAGCAGCCTTGACAGGGTAGGCCAGCCCCAGCATTTT. It codes for CASSLDRVGQPQHF. Combining the CDR3 with reference TRBV11-2 and TRBJ1-5 gives the whole variable domain EAGVAQSPRYKIIEKRQSVAFWCNPISGHATLYWYQQILGQGPKLLIQFQNNGVVDDSQLPKDRFSAERLKGVDSTLKIQPAKLEDSAVYLCASSLDRVGQPQHFGDGTRLSIL.

V gene TRBV12-5 combines with J gene TRBJ2-7; D call uncertain. Trimming cost V 6 bases and J 7 bases, with 10 bases left between them. The CDR3 runs 11 residues. Germline CDR1 LGHNT, CDR2 FRNRAP. Here the CDR3 DNA reads TGTGCTAGTGGGTCCACCAATGAGCAGTACTTC. It translates to CASGSTNEQYF.

The chain employs TRBV12-3 or TRBV12-4 and TRBJ2-3, with 10 bases aligning to TRBD2. V lost 5 bases, J lost 11 bases, and 13 bases stayed unmatched. The CDR3 is made up of 15 amino acids. The DNA for the CDR3 is TGTGCCAGCAGTCCACTAGCGGGGAGAGCAGATGTGCAGTATTTT. Protein sequence: CASSPLAGRADVQYF.

The genes are TRBV14 and TRBJ1-2; 9 bases fit TRBD1. CDR1 SGHDN and CDR2 FVKESK come from the germline V gene. The CDR3 is made up of 14 amino acids. Trimming took 4 bases from V and 8 from J; bases not matched to a gene: 8. DNA of the CDR3: TGTGCCAGCAGCCGGGACAGGGTGATAGAAGGCTACACCTTC. Translation: CASSRDRVIEGYTF.

In its sample, this clonotype was seen a few times. The CDR3 DNA reads as TGTGCCAGCAGCTTTGGCCAGGGGGCCTACGAGCAGTTCTTC. Translated: CASSFGQGAYEQFF. The J gene is TRBJ2-1, the V gene TRBV7-9; 8 bases map to TRBD1. The germline CDR1 and CDR2 sequences are SEHNR and FQNEAQ (reference sequence). With V trimmed by 3 bases and J by 10 bases, 8 bases remained unmatched. CDR3 length: 14 amino acids.

The sample holds many counts of this clonotype. This chain joins TRBV19 and TRBJ2-1; D gene unclear. This CDR3 has 15 amino acids. The V and J ends lost 6 bases and 0 bases respectively, with 12 bases between them. CDR1 and CDR2 from the germline V gene are LNHDA and SQIVND (reference sequence). The CDR3 spells CASRPALGSYNEQFF. As DNA, the CDR3 is TGTGCCAGTAGGCCGGCCCTGGGCTCCTACAATGAGCAGTTCTTC.

Comments on this clonotype: A read error may produce the germline difference seen at one junction end. The chain has TRBV6-6 and TRBJ2-2; 7 bases map to TRBD1. From germline, CDR1 is MNHNY and CDR2 SVGAGI (reference sequence). The CDR3 contains 13 residues. The chain's CDR3 is CAGSNRGPGELFF. Here the CDR3 DNA reads TGTGCCGGCAGTAACAGGGGCCCCGGGGAGCTGTTTTTT.

Ten or more counts support this clonotype. This chain links TRBV2 with TRBJ2-3; 10 nucleotides match TRBD2. The CDR3 length is 15 residues. Trimming removed 4 bases from V and 4 bases from J; junction bases left unmatched: 5. CDR1 and CDR2 from the germline V gene are SNHLY and FYNNEI. This CDR3 is CASSGAGGRADTQYF. CDR3 DNA sequence: TGTGCCAGCAGTGGAGCGGGGGGGAGAGCAGATACGCAGTATTTT.

This clonotype is a singleton in its sample. Since a much larger clone is just one base distant, this may be a read error. The rearrangement uses TRBV6-1 and TRBJ2-1; TRBD1 or TRBD2 may be the D gene (5 bases each). This CDR3 spans 13 amino acids. The germline V gene encodes CDR1 MNHNS and CDR2 SASEGT. Here the CDR3 DNA reads TGTGCCAGCGAGGGGAGCTCCTACAATAAGCAGTTCTTC. Translation gives CASEGSSYNKQFF.

The sample holds many counts of this clonotype. The CDR3, as DNA: TGTGCCAGCAGCTTGAGACAGGGGATTCAAGAGACCCAGTACTTC. The encoded protein is CASSLRQGIQETQYF. This chain links TRBV5-5 with TRBJ2-5; 8 positions match TRBD1. The V gene end was trimmed by 1 base and the J gene end by 2 bases; junction bases not matched to a gene: 4. The germline V gene has CDR1 SGHKS and CDR2 YYEKEE (reference sequence). This CDR3 spans 15 amino acids.

The chain joins TRBV7-8 to TRBJ1-1; 7 bases line up with TRBD1. The CDR3 length is 15 residues. Looked up from germline, CDR1 is SGHVS and CDR2 is FQNEAQ. V was clipped by 5 bases and J by 4 bases; unmatched bases: 10. The CDR3 here is CASSELRGSGTEAFF. In DNA, the CDR3 is TGTGCCAGCAGCGAACTCAGGGGGTCCGGCACTGAAGCTTTCTTT.